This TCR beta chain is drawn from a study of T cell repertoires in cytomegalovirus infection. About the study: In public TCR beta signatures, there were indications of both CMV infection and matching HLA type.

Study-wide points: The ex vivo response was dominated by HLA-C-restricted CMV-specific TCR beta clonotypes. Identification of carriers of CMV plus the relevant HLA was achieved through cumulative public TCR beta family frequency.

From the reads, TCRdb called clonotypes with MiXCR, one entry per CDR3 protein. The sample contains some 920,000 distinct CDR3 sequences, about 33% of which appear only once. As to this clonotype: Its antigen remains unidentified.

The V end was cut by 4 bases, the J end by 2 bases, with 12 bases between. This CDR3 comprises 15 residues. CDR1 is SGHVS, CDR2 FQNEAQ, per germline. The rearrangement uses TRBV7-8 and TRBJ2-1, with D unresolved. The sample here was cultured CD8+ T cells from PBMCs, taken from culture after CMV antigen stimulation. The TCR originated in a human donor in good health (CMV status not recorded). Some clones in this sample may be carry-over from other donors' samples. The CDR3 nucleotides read TGTGCCAGCAGCTCTTGGGAAGGGACCTACAATGAGCAGTTCTTC. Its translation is CASSSWEGTYNEQFF.